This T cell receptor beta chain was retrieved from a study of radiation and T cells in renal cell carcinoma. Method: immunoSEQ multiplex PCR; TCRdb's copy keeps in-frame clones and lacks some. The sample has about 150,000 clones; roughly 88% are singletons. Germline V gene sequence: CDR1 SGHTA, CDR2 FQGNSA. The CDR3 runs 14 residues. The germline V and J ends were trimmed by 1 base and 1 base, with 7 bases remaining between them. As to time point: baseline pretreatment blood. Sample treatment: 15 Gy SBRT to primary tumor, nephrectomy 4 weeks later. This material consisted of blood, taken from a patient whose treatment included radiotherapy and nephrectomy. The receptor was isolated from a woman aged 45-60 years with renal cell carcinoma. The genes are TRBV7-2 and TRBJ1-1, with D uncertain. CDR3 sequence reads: CASSLGGTNTEAFF. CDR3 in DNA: TGTGCCAGCAGCTTAGGAGGAACGAACACTGAAGCTTTCTTT.